The entry below describes one TCR beta chain. Its antigen is not known. Documented time point: newly diagnosed GD, antithyroid drugs for less than 3 months. Isolated PBMC RNA provided the starting material for the TCR library. This sample stems from a study of regulatory T cells in long-lasting Graves disease. CDR3 length: 17 amino acids. CDR1 is MNHEY, CDR2 SVGAGI, per germline. V shed 0 bases, J shed 5 bases, and the junction held 13 bases outside the gene matches. Study outcomes and limitations: Less diverse TCR repertoires were seen in persistent Graves' patients than in newly diagnosed ones.

Researchers made TCR beta libraries by using iRepertoire HTBI primers and running Arm-PCR on CDR3 regions. TCRdb reprocessed the multiplex PCR reads via MiXCR and lists one record per CDR3 protein. The table lists 420,000 or so distinct CDR3 sequences, roughly 15% of them singletons. A further study also used this sample, focusing on T cells in Graves' hyperthyroidism and ophthalmopathy.

This specimen was peripheral blood mononuclear cells (PBMCs), taken at new diagnosis, from a patient treated with antithyroid drugs. This clonotype was obtained from a woman aged 18-29 years with Graves disease. This chain uses TRBV6-5 with TRBJ2-7; 7 nucleotides align to TRBD2. CDR3 sequence (DNA): TGTGCCAGCAGTTACTCTCGCGTGGGAGGCGGGAGCCACGAGCAGTACTTC. Its translation is CASSYSRVGGGSHEQYF.